This T cell receptor (beta chain) was identified during a study of cytomegalovirus exposure and HLA in healthy donors. Whole-study findings and limits: When analyzed later, a missense DCLRE1C variant was found to be linked to TCR beta V- and J-gene trimming. There were some public TCRs occurring in many donors, but most TCR sequences were rare.

Only a few counts were recorded for this clone. Its specificity is not known. The primer mix had 60 Vbeta and 13 Jbeta primers. The method was immunoSEQ multiplex PCR; TCRdb's version includes in-frame clones alone and lacks a portion of them. This sample has 65,000 to 90,000 clones, with about 80% found just once. Germline CDR1 is SGHTA and CDR2 is FQGNSA. V trimming: 5 bases; J trimming: 0 bases; junction bases outside the gene matches: 6. The CDR3 has 15 residues. The sample taken for sequencing was PBMCs. V gene TRBV7-2 combines with J gene TRBJ1-1, with TRBD1 matching over 7 bases. This receptor was identified in a man younger than 40 in good health and CMV-seronegative. This CDR3 is CASSMGTAMNTEAFF. The CDR3 region has the DNA TGTGCCAGCAGCATGGGGACAGCTATGAACACTGAAGCTTTCTTT.